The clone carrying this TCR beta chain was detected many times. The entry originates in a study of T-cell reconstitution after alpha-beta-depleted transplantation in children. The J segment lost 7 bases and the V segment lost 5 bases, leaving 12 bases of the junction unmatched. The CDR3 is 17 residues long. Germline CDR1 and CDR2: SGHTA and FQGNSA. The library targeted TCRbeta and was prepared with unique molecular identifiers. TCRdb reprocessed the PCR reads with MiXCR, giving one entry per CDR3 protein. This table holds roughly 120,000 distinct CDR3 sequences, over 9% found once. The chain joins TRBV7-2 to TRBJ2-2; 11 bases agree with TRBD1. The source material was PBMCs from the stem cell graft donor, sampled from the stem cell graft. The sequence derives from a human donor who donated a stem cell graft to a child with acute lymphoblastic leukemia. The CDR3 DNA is TGTGCCAGCAGCCAACCCGGGGACAGGGGGTTCTTCGGGGAGCTGTTTTTT. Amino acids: CASSQPGDRGFFGELFF.